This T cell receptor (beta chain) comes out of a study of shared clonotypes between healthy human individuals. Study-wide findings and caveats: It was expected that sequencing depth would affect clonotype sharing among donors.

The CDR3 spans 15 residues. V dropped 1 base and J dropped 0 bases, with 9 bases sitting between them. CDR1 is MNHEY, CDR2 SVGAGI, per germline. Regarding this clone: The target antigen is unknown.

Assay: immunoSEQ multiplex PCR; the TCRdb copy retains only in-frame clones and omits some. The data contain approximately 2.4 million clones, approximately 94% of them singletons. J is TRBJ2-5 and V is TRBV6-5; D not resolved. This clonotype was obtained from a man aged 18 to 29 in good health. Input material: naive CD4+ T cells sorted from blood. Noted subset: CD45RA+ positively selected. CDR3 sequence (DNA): TGTGCCAGCAGTTACTTGGCCTCCTACCAAGAGACCCAGTACTTC. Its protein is CASSYLASYQETQYF.